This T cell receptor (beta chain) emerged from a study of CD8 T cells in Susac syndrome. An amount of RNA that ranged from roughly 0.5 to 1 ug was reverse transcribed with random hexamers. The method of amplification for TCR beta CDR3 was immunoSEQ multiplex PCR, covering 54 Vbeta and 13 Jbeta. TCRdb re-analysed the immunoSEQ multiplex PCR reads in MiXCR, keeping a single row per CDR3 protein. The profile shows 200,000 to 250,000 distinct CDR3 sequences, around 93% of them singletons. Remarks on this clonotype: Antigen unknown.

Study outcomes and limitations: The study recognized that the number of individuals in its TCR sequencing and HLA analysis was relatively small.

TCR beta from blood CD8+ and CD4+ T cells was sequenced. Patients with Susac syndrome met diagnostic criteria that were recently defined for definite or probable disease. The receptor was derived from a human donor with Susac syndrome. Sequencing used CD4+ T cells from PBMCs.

CDR3 residues: CASSLVGGRTEAFF. CDR3 nucleotide sequence: TGTGCCAGCAGCTTGGTGGGAGGGAGAACTGAAGCTTTCTTT. This chain joins TRBV5-6 and TRBJ1-1, with D uncertain. The CDR3 is 14 residues long. V was cut by 0 bases and J by 5 bases, with 11 bases left in between. Germline CDR1 is SGHDT and CDR2 is YYEEEE.